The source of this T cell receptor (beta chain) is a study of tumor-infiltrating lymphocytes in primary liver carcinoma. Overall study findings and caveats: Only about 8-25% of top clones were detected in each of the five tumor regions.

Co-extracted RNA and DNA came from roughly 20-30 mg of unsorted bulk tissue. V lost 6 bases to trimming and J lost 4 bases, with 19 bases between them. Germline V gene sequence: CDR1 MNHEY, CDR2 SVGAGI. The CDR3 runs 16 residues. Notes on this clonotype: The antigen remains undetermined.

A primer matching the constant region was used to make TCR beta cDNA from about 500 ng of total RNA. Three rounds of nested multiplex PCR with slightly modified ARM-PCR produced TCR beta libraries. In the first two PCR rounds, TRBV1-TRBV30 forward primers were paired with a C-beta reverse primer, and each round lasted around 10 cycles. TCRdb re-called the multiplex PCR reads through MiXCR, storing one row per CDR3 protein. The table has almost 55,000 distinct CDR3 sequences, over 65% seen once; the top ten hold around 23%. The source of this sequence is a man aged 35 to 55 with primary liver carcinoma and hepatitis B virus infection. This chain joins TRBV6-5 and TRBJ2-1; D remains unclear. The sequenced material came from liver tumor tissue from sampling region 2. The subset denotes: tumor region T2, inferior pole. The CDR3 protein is CASSPLARFGYNEQFF. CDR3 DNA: TGTGCCAGCAGCCCGCTGGCAAGATTCGGGTACAATGAGCAGTTCTTC.